This entry lists 13 T cell receptor beta chains sequenced from one sample in a study of PD-L1 blockade in urothelial cancer. Stated time point: pretreatment peripheral blood. Produced via immunoSEQ multiplex PCR; TCRdb's table is partial and in-frame only. The data show some 43,000 clones, with over 75% seen just once and about 16% held by the top ten. The specimen was PBMCs, collected around atezolizumab (anti-PD-L1) treatment. The receptors come from a man in his sixties with urothelial cancer.

The CDR3 DNA reads as TGTGCCAGCAGCTTTACAGGGGAGGAGCAGTACTTC. Its translation is CASSFTGEEQYF. The chain carries TRBV5-5 and TRBJ2-7; 7 bases line up with TRBD1. The CDR3 is made up of 12 amino acids. Germline V lookup: CDR1 SGHKS, CDR2 YYEKEE (reference sequence). V trimming: 2 bases; J trimming: 7 bases; junction bases outside the gene matches: 3.

The chain joins TRBV28 to TRBJ1-2; 7 nucleotides agree with TRBD1. From germline, CDR1 is MDHEN and CDR2 SYDVKM. The CDR3 contains 15 residues. The trim removed 6 bases at V and 4 bases at J, leaving 11 bases unmatched. CDR3 amino acids: CASRNDRAWGYGYTF. CDR3 sequence (DNA): TGTGCCAGCAGAAACGACAGGGCTTGGGGCTATGGCTACACCTTC.

The chain couples TRBV5-4 to TRBJ2-7, with a weak D call TRBD1 (6 bases). This CDR3 has 14 residues. CDR1 and CDR2 from the germline V gene are SGHNT and YYREEE (reference sequence). The ends were cut back, 3 bases at V and 2 bases at J, with 12 bases in the middle. The CDR3 loop reads CASSSQGTPYEQYF. The DNA of the CDR3 is TGTGCCAGCAGCTCCCAGGGGACGCCCTACGAGCAGTACTTC.

Only one count was recorded for this clone. The chain uses TRBV18 and TRBJ2-7, with 9 bases fitting TRBD2. The CDR3 spans 12 residues. Trimming cost V 3 bases and J 12 bases; bases outside gene matches: 6. Germline CDR1 KGHSH, CDR2 LQKENI. This CDR3 is CASSPNQAGGYF. The CDR3 coding sequence is TGTGCCAGCTCACCTAACCAAGCGGGAGGGTACTTC.

The V gene is TRBV9, the J gene TRBJ2-2; 9 bases match TRBD1. This CDR3 is built from 16 residues. With V trimmed by 1 base and J by 8 bases, 9 bases remained unmatched. Per the germline V gene, CDR1 is SGDLS and CDR2 is YYNGEE. CDR3 DNA sequence: TGTGCCAGCAGCGTAACGGGACAGGGCATTACGGGGGAGCTGTTTTTT. Protein: CASSVTGQGITGELFF.

This sequence joins TRBV6-1 and TRBJ2-1; maybe TRBD2 (5 bases). The germline CDR1 and CDR2 sequences are MNHNS and SASEGT. V lost 0 bases, J lost 9 bases, and 6 bases lay in between. This CDR3 contains 12 residues. The CDR3 DNA is TGTGCCAGCAGTGAAGCAGGGAGTGAGCAGTTCTTC. This sequence encodes CASSEAGSEQFF.

The CDR3 DNA is TGTGCCAGCAGCGCTACAGGGGGCAACTATGGCTACACCTTC. Its translation is CASSATGGNYGYTF. The chain recombines TRBV5-4 with TRBJ1-2; 9 bases map to TRBD1. The CDR3 has 14 amino acids. Germline trimming cut 4 bases from V and 2 bases from J; bases unmatched to any gene: 3. Germline-derived CDR1 and CDR2 are SGHNT and YYREEE (reference sequence). Full variable domain (rest looked up from reference TRBV5-4 and TRBJ1-2): ETGVTQSPTHLIKTRGQQVTLRCSSQSGHNTVSWYQQALGQGPQFIFQYYREEENGRGNFPPRFSGLQFPNYSSELNVNALELDDSALYLCASSATGGNYGYTFGSGTRLTVV.

This clone was detected a few times. CDR3 protein: CASRDEGTEAFF. The CDR3 nucleotides are TGTGCCAGCAGGGATGAGGGCACTGAAGCTTTCTTT. This chain uses TRBV9 with TRBJ1-1; unclear D gene. Germline loops: CDR1 SGDLS, CDR2 YYNGEE. Trimming took 5 bases from V and 4 from J, leaving 9 bases between them. The length of the CDR3 is 12 residues.

The V call is TRBV6-5, the J call TRBJ2-2; possibly TRBD2 for D (6 bases). The CDR3 is 16 residues long. With 2 bases removed from V and 1 base from J, the gap between germline ends came to 11 bases. Germline loops: CDR1 MNHEY, CDR2 SVGAGI. CDR3 sequence reads: CASSYKPGGNTGELFF. The CDR3, as DNA: TGTGCCAGCAGTTACAAACCCGGGGGGAACACCGGGGAGCTGTTTTTT.

This chain uses TRBV28 with TRBJ1-1, with a tentative D call TRBD1 (6 bases). This CDR3 is built from 15 residues. CDR1 MDHEN and CDR2 SYDVKM come from the germline V gene. V was cut by 3 bases and J by 5 bases, with 16 bases left in between. The CDR3 DNA is TGTGCCAGCAGTTTTCGGGGGGGGGCGAGGACTGAAGCTTTCTTT. Protein product: CASSFRGGARTEAFF.

This clone was seen once. The chain is built from TRBV7-9 and TRBJ2-2, with 8 bases that match TRBD1. J gave up 3 bases and V 6 bases, and 12 bases lay outside the gene matches. Germline CDR1 SEHNR, CDR2 FQNEAQ (reference sequence). The CDR3 loop spans 17 amino acids. The CDR3 is CASSYPTGARYTGELFF. DNA of the CDR3: TGTGCCAGCAGTTATCCGACAGGGGCGCGGTACACCGGGGAGCTGTTTTTT. Looking up the rest from reference TRBV7-9 and TRBJ2-2 gives the full variable domain: DTGVSQNPRHKITKRGQNVTFRCDPISEHNRLYWYRQTLGQGPEFLTYFQNEAQLEKSRLLSDRFSAERPKGSFSTLEIQRTEQGDSAMYLCASSYPTGARYTGELFFGEGSRLTVL.

This rearrangement joins TRBV2 to TRBJ1-4; no reliable D call. The CDR3 is 11 residues long. The V end lost 7 bases, the J end lost 8 bases, and 8 bases lay between the germline ends. Germline CDR1 SNHLY, CDR2 FYNNEI. The CDR3 coding sequence is TGTGCCAGCAAACTGAAGGAAAAACTGTTTTTT. Translating gives CASKLKEKLFF. Filled out from reference TRBV2 and TRBJ1-4, the complete variable domain reads EPEVTQTPSHQVTQMGQEVILRCVPISNHLYFYWYRQILGQKVEFLVSFYNNEISEKSEIFDDQFSVERPDGSNFTLKIRSTKLEDSAMYFCASKLKEKLFFGSGTQLSVL.

V and J are TRBV28 and TRBJ1-2, with 7 bases fitting TRBD1. This CDR3 contains 12 residues. V shed 10 bases and J 6 bases; nucleotides not matched to a gene: 8. The germline V gene encodes CDR1 MDHEN and CDR2 SYDVKM. CDR3 sequence: CAIRDSLDGYTF. The CDR3 DNA reads TGTGCCATCCGGGACAGCCTTGATGGCTACACCTTC.